Listed below are T cell receptor beta chains from one sample, sequenced in a study of shared T cell receptors in the human thymus. Profiling relied on immunoSEQ multiplex PCR, and the TCRdb table lists in-frame clones only, not all of them. This sample has approximately 730,000 clones; roughly 88% occur once, and the top ten carry about 0.011%. This sample also belongs to another study, concerning human thymus T cells.

The sequencing sample was made of thymocytes. These receptors all stem from a girl under two years old with a congenital heart defect. CDR3s include the opening cysteine and the closing phenylalanine or tryptophan. Each record gives: V gene, clone size, J gene, CDR3 protein. Rows give clone size only sometimes, using once, few, many, or a class for an expanded clone.

TRBV29-1	few	TRBJ2-3	CSVDPYLNGIAGGPPDTQYF
TRBV7-3	-	TRBJ2-2	CASSSTSRGTGTTGELFF
TRBV29-1	once	TRBJ2-1	CSVDGTGFNEQFF
TRBV9	-	TRBJ2-7	CASSVELSGGAKQYF
TRBV12-5	-	TRBJ1-2	CASGLVHRRGVHGYTF
TRBV29-1	-	TRBJ2-5	CSVQGTGETQYF
TRBV6-5	-	TRBJ1-6	CASSYYAGNSPLHF
TRBV7-3	-	TRBJ2-3	CASSLYGGTSTDTQYF
TRBV6-5	-	TRBJ2-3	CASPNRESTDTQYF
TRBV2	-	TRBJ2-6	CASSEGASGANVLTF
TRBV12-5	-	TRBJ2-7	CASGFLDRTYEQYF
TRBV7-2	-	TRBJ2-7	CASGRNEAHPYEQYF
TRBV5-1	few	TRBJ1-2	CASSPWSGTGYGYTF
TRBV6-1	-	TRBJ2-3	CASSERWGLIPTRHTQYF
TRBV29-1	-	TRBJ1-2	CSVDPRGDGYTF
TRBV12-5	-	TRBJ1-5	CASGLVLIGQGTGSNQPQHF
TRBV28	-	TRBJ1-3	CASSLLLWTAGNTIYF
TRBV4-1	-	TRBJ1-2	CASSQPGALDGYTF
TRBV6-1	-	TRBJ2-2	CASSERAADTGELFF
TRBV5-1	-	TRBJ2-2	CASSLTGQGGSGELFF
TRBV14	once	TRBJ2-3	CASSQTPRLAGGTTDTQYF
TRBV4-3	-	TRBJ1-5	CASSQARIGDRPGQPQHF
TRBV28	-	TRBJ1-5	CASSSREGVWDRGCQPQHF
TRBV20-1	-	TRBJ1-2	CSALGLYGYTF